This TCR beta chain was captured in a study of shared clonotypes between healthy human individuals. Produced via immunoSEQ multiplex PCR; TCRdb's table is partial and in-frame only. The sample comprises about half a million clones, 79% of which are singletons, and about 13% rests with the top ten. The origin of this receptor is a woman aged 35 to 49 in good health. Some clones in this sample may be carry-over from other donors' samples. The sequencing input was PBMCs.

In nucleotides, the CDR3 is TGTGCCAGTACCTACAGGGCTTCACAGACCCAGTACTTC. Its translation: CASTYRASQTQYF. The chain combines TRBV28 with TRBJ2-5, with TRBD1 as a possible D gene (6 bases). Germline V gene data show CDR1 as MDHEN and CDR2 as SYDVKM. The length of the CDR3 is 13 residues. V lost 9 bases and J 6 bases, leaving 17 bases between the germline ends.